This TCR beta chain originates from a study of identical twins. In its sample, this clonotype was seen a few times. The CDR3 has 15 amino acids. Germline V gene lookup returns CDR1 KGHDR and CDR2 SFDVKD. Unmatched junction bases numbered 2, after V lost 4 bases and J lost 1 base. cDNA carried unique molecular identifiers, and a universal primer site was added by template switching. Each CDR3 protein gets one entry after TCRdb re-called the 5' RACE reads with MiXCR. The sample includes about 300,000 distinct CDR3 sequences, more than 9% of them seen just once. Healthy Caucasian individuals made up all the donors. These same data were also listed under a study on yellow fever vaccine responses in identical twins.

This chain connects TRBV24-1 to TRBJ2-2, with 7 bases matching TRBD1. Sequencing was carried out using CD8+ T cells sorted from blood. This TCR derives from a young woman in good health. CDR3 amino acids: CATSEGQLNTGELFF. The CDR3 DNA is TGTGCCACCAGTGAGGGACAGCTGAACACCGGGGAGCTGTTTTTT.